The 30 T cell receptor beta chains given below trace back to one sample, sequenced in a study of cytomegalovirus exposure and HLA in healthy donors. Primers included in the PCR were 60 Vbeta and 13 Jbeta primers. Assay: immunoSEQ multiplex PCR; the TCRdb copy retains only in-frame clones and omits some. The repertoire holds about 38,000 clones, with roughly 90% as singletons. Input material: PBMCs. The receptors shown here come from a woman aged 40 to 50 in good health and CMV-seropositive.

The chain links TRBV9 to TRBJ2-2; the match to TRBD1 covers 9 bases. Trimming took 3 bases from V and 2 from J; bases not matched to a gene: 5. This CDR3 contains 16 residues. Germline assignment: CDR1 SGDLS and CDR2 YYNGEE. The CDR3 loop is CASSAGTGFNTGELFF. CDR3 sequence (DNA): TGTGCCAGCAGCGCCGGGACAGGGTTTAACACCGGGGAGCTGTTTTTT.

This chain links TRBV4-3 with TRBJ2-3; TRBD2 matches 10 bases. There are 20 residues in the CDR3. The germline gives CDR1 LGHNA, CDR2 YSLEER. With V trimmed by 0 bases and J by 0 bases, 12 bases remained unmatched. CDR3 in amino acids: CASSQDLASGGRTSTDTQYF. CDR3 DNA: TGCGCCAGCAGCCAAGATTTGGCTAGCGGGGGCCGCACTAGCACAGATACGCAGTATTTT.

J is TRBJ1-1 and V is TRBV28; TRBD1 agrees at 8 bases. Germline values: CDR1 MDHEN, CDR2 SYDVKM. The CDR3 spans 12 residues. V was pared by 10 bases and J by 4 bases, with 5 bases of the junction left unmatched. CDR3 loop: CATDRGTTEAFF. Written as DNA, the CDR3 is TGTGCCACCGACAGGGGAACCACTGAAGCTTTCTTT.

The chain has TRBV5-6 and TRBJ1-5; 8 bases are shared with TRBD1. The J segment lost 10 bases and the V segment lost 1 base, leaving 10 bases of the junction unmatched. Looked up from germline, CDR1 is SGHDT and CDR2 is YYEEEE. This CDR3 region has 15 residues. CDR3 in DNA: TGTGCCAGCAGCTTGCTGTCGACAGGGGTGCGCCCCCAGCATTTT. Its translation: CASSLLSTGVRPQHF.

The CDR3 spells CANPREQYF. As DNA, the CDR3 is TGTGCCAACCCGAGGGAGCAGTACTTC. The genes are TRBV27 and TRBJ2-7; D not certain. The CDR3 is 9 amino acids. Germline CDR1 is MNHEY and CDR2 is SMNVEV (reference sequence). With 10 bases removed from V and 7 bases from J, the gap between germline ends came to 8 bases.

This chain joins TRBV2 and TRBJ2-5; TRBD2 matches 16 bases. The V gene's germline CDR1 is SNHLY and CDR2 FYNNEI. The V gene end was trimmed by 5 bases and the J gene end by 2 bases; junction bases not matched to a gene: 2. CDR3 length: 16 residues. The CDR3 DNA reads TGTGCCAGCAGTAAGGGACTAGCGGGGGGGCAAGAGACCCAGTACTTC. Its protein is CASSKGLAGGQETQYF.

This clone was seen more than once but under ten times. This sequence joins TRBV4-3 and TRBJ2-3; TRBD2 is a possible D gene (7 bases). Trimming cost V 1 base and J 5 bases, with 13 bases left between them. The CDR3 contains 15 residues. Germline assignment: CDR1 LGHNA and CDR2 YSLEER. The chain's CDR3 is CASSQGRGGVDTQYF. CDR3 in DNA: TGCGCCAGCAGCCAAGGAAGGGGGGGGGTAGATACGCAGTATTTT.

V usage is TRBV6-5 and J usage is TRBJ1-1, with a tentative D call TRBD1 (5 bases). CDR3 length: 13 amino acids. Trimming removed 6 bases at V and 2 bases at J, with 10 bases between. Germline CDR1 is MNHEY and CDR2 is SVGAGI. The chain's CDR3 is CASRPTVNTEAFF. DNA for the CDR3: TGTGCCAGCAGGCCGACAGTAAACACTGAAGCTTTCTTT.

This chain uses TRBV7-8 with TRBJ1-5, with 8 bases matching TRBD1. V shed 5 bases and J 2 bases; nucleotides not matched to a gene: 2. The CDR3 is 14 residues long. The germline V gene has CDR1 SGHVS and CDR2 FQNEAQ. The CDR3 DNA is TGTGCCAGCAGCGGACAGGGCGGCAATCAGCCCCAGCATTTT. Its translation: CASSGQGGNQPQHF. The full variable domain, rest sourced from reference TRBV7-8 and TRBJ1-5, is GAGVSQSPRYKVAKRGQDVALRCDPISGHVSLFWYQQALGQGPEFLTYFQNEAQLDKSGLPSDRFFAERPEGSVSTLKIQRTQQEDSAVYLCASSGQGGNQPQHFGDGTRLSIL.

The V call is TRBV4-2, the J call TRBJ2-3; 8 nucleotides match TRBD2. Germline V lookup: CDR1 LGHNA, CDR2 YNFKEQ. This CDR3 is 14 amino acids long. Trimming at V came to 8 bases and at J to 2 bases, leaving 6 bases not matched to a gene. Written as DNA, the CDR3 is TGTGCCAGCCGAGCGGGGGTCCCCACAGATACGCAGTATTTT. Translated: CASRAGVPTDTQYF.

The V gene is TRBV5-8, the J gene TRBJ1-6; D is undetermined. The germline V gene has CDR1 SGHTS and CDR2 YDEGEE. V was clipped by 0 bases and J by 10 bases, with 11 bases between them. The CDR3 spans 14 residues. The CDR3 protein is CASSLVEGRSPLHF. Written as DNA, the CDR3 is TGTGCCAGCAGCTTGGTGGAGGGAAGGTCACCCCTCCACTTT.

This rearrangement joins TRBV7-7 to TRBJ2-5; D is perhaps TRBD1 (6 bases). The germline V gene has CDR1 SSHAT and CDR2 FNYEAQ (reference sequence). The V and J ends lost 5 bases and 5 bases respectively, with 18 bases between them. The CDR3 length is 15 residues. The CDR3 DNA follows: TGTGCCAGCAGCCTAGTAGGTGGGGGCTGGGAGACCCAGTACTTC. As protein: CASSLVGGGWETQYF.

The CDR3 DNA is TGTGCCACCAACACCGCCTCTGGAAACACCATATATTTT. Translation gives CATNTASGNTIYF. The chain carries TRBV19 and TRBJ1-3; D remains unclear. V shed 10 bases and J shed 0 bases, with 10 bases lying between them. The CDR3 sequence is 13 residues long. Per the germline V gene, CDR1 is LNHDA and CDR2 is SQIVND (reference sequence).

V usage is TRBV6-1 and J usage is TRBJ1-2; D is uncertain. This CDR3 spans 12 amino acids. Looked up from germline, CDR1 is MNHNS and CDR2 is SASEGT. V dropped 10 bases and J dropped 7 bases, with 16 bases sitting between them. The CDR3 sequence is CATSSAGSGYTF. DNA of the CDR3: TGTGCCACCTCATCCGCCGGGAGTGGCTACACCTTC.

This chain connects TRBV6-5 to TRBJ1-5; 8 bases map to TRBD1. The V gene's germline CDR1 is MNHEY and CDR2 SVGAGI. After removal of 7 bases from V and 3 bases from J, the junction contained 5 bases not matched to a gene. The CDR3 is 14 amino acids. The chain's CDR3 is CASTGTGYNQPQHF. The CDR3 region has the DNA TGTGCCAGCACCGGGACAGGCTACAATCAGCCCCAGCATTTT.

V gene TRBV9 combines with J gene TRBJ1-6; 8 bases align to TRBD1. Germline V gives CDR1 SGDLS, CDR2 YYNGEE. The CDR3 is 16 amino acids. V shed 6 bases and J 9 bases; nucleotides not matched to a gene: 14. DNA for the CDR3: TGTGCCAGCAACCCGCCAGGGGGCGCGTTTTTTTCACCCCTCCACTTT. Protein product: CASNPPGGAFFSPLHF. Looking up the rest from reference TRBV9 and TRBJ1-6 gives the full variable domain: DSGVTQTPKHLITATGQRVTLRCSPRSGDLSVYWYQQSLDQGLQFLIQYYNGEERAKGNILERFSAQQFPDLHSELNLSSLELGDSALYFCASNPPGGAFFSPLHFGNGTRLTVT.

The chain recombines TRBV7-9 with TRBJ2-1; weak D call: TRBD2 (7 bases). Deletions cut 10 bases from V and 8 bases from J, with 21 bases between. CDR3 length equals 14 residues. Germline V CDR1 and CDR2: SEHNR, FQNEAQ (reference sequence). This CDR3 reads CAIPGGWMGDEQFF. DNA of the CDR3: TGTGCCATCCCGGGGGGCTGGATGGGCGATGAGCAGTTCTTC.

This chain uses TRBV27 with TRBJ1-5; no firm D call. Germline loops: CDR1 MNHEY, CDR2 SMNVEV (reference sequence). The germline V and J ends were trimmed by 1 base and 0 bases, with 13 bases remaining between them. This CDR3 region has 17 residues. CDR3: CASSLWGGLYSNQPQHF. The CDR3 nucleotides are TGTGCCAGCAGTTTATGGGGAGGGCTCTATAGCAATCAGCCCCAGCATTTT.

The J gene is TRBJ1-2, the V gene TRBV6-5; D uncertain. Between the trimmed V and J ends, which lost 6 bases and 1 base, there was a span of 6 bases. CDR3 length equals 12 residues. CDR1 is MNHEY and CDR2 is SVGAGI in the germline V gene. CDR3 loop: CASSPNNYGYTF. The CDR3 region has the DNA TGTGCCAGCAGCCCCAATAACTATGGCTACACCTTC.

The chain joins TRBV7-2 to TRBJ1-3, with D hard to call. This CDR3 is 15 amino acids long. Deletions cut 2 bases from V and 3 bases from J, with 11 bases between. CDR1 is SGHTA and CDR2 is FQGNSA in the germline V gene. This CDR3 is CASSLWPGSGNTIYF. CDR3 DNA: TGTGCCAGCAGCTTATGGCCGGGGAGTGGAAACACCATATATTTT. Looking up the rest from reference TRBV7-2 and TRBJ1-3 gives the full variable domain: GAGVSQSPSNKVTEKGKDVELRCDPISGHTALYWYRQSLGQGLEFLIYFQGNSAPDKSGLPSDRFSAERTGGSVSTLTIQRTQQEDSAVYLCASSLWPGSGNTIYFGEGSWLTVV.

J is TRBJ1-1 and V is TRBV4-3, with TRBD1 identical over 8 bases. After removal of 1 base from V and 1 base from J, the junction contained 5 bases not matched to a gene. The length of the CDR3 is 16 residues. Germline V gene data show CDR1 as LGHNA and CDR2 as YSLEER. CDR3 DNA sequence: TGCGCCAGCAGCCAAGCCGGACAGGGAAAGAACACTGAAGCTTTCTTT. The encoded protein is CASSQAGQGKNTEAFF.

This chain links TRBV28 with TRBJ2-5; maybe TRBD2 (5 bases). The CDR3 has 11 amino acids. Trimming shortened V by 8 bases and J by 5 bases, and 9 bases separated the two germline ends. Germline lookup yields CDR1 MDHEN and CDR2 SYDVKM. CDR3 amino acids: CASLTGETQYF. CDR3 DNA sequence: TGTGCCAGCCTTACGGGGGAGACCCAGTACTTC.

The chain couples TRBV5-1 to TRBJ2-7, with D possibly being TRBD2 (6 bases). CDR3 length equals 14 residues. The germline CDR1 and CDR2 sequences are SGHRS and YFSETQ. V was pared by 0 bases and J by 6 bases, with 13 bases between. The CDR3 DNA follows: TGCGCCAGCAGCTTGGGGGGGGACGGTTGCGAGCAGTACTTC. This translates into CASSLGGDGCEQYF.

The rearrangement links TRBV18 to TRBJ1-1, with D possibly being TRBD1 (5 bases). The CDR3 has 14 amino acids. Germline CDR1 and CDR2: KGHSH and LQKENI. V shed 5 bases and J shed 0 bases, with 10 bases lying between them. The CDR3 loop reads CASSSQGLNTEAFF. For the CDR3, the DNA is TGTGCCAGCTCATCGCAGGGCTTGAACACTGAAGCTTTCTTT. Together with reference TRBV18 and TRBJ1-1, the CDR3 gives the full variable domain: NAGVMQNPRHLVRRRGQEARLRCSPMKGHSHVYWYRQLPEEGLKFMVYLQKENIIDESGMPKERFSAEFPKEGPSILRIQQVVRGDSAAYFCASSSQGLNTEAFFGQGTRLTVV.

This clone was found once. V usage is TRBV21-1 and J usage is TRBJ2-3; the table's D call TRBD1 went unverified against the DNA. TRBV21-1 is given as a pseudogene. CDR3 length: 12 residues. Written as DNA, the CDR3 is TGTGCCAGCAGGTCAGGAACAGATACGCAGTATTTT. Protein: CASRSGTDTQYF.

This chain connects TRBV5-8 to TRBJ2-7; 7 nucleotides align to TRBD1. Per the germline V gene, CDR1 is SGHTS and CDR2 is YDEGEE. CDR3 length equals 16 residues. With V trimmed by 4 bases and J by 7 bases, 17 bases remained unmatched. CDR3 protein: CASSPTRDRVSGEQYF. CDR3 DNA sequence: TGTGCCAGCAGCCCCACCCGAGACAGGGTCTCGGGGGAGCAGTACTTC.

This chain connects TRBV7-9 to TRBJ1-2; 8 nucleotides line up with TRBD1. The germline V gene has CDR1 SEHNR and CDR2 FQNEAQ (reference sequence). This CDR3 is 15 amino acids long. V shed 5 bases, J shed 4 bases, and the junction held 9 bases outside the gene matches. This CDR3 is CASSPTRQGRYGYTF. The DNA for the CDR3 is TGTGCCAGCAGCCCCACACGACAGGGGCGCTATGGCTACACCTTC. The whole variable domain, remainder taken from reference TRBV7-9 and TRBJ1-2, is DTGVSQNPRHKITKRGQNVTFRCDPISEHNRLYWYRQTLGQGPEFLTYFQNEAQLEKSRLLSDRFSAERPKGSFSTLEIQRTEQGDSAMYLCASSPTRQGRYGYTFGSGTRLTVV.

By share, this clone counts as medium-sized. V gene TRBV6-6 combines with J gene TRBJ2-6; possibly TRBD1 for D (6 bases). V was pared by 4 bases and J by 0 bases, with 7 bases between. This CDR3 spans 15 amino acids. CDR1 and CDR2 from the germline V gene are MNHNY and SVGAGI (reference sequence). The chain's CDR3 is CASSWTDSGANVLTF. CDR3 DNA sequence: TGTGCCAGCAGTTGGACAGACTCTGGGGCCAACGTCCTGACTTTC.

The CDR3: CASSEATGEQPQHF. The CDR3 DNA reads TGTGCCAGCAGTGAAGCGACAGGAGAGCAGCCCCAGCATTTT. The chain employs TRBV2 and TRBJ1-5; D is perhaps TRBD1 (6 bases). The CDR3 has 14 residues. Germline CDR1 reads SNHLY; CDR2 reads FYNNEI. Between the trimmed V and J ends, which lost 0 bases and 7 bases, there was a span of 10 bases.

V is TRBV5-1 and J is TRBJ1-5; possible D gene TRBD1, 6 bases. The germline V gene has CDR1 SGHRS and CDR2 YFSETQ. V was clipped by 1 base and J by 0 bases, with 8 bases between them. The CDR3 totals 15 residues. CDR3 region: CASSLTGSSNQPQHF. CDR3 coding DNA: TGCGCCAGCAGCTTGACAGGGTCTAGCAATCAGCCCCAGCATTTT.